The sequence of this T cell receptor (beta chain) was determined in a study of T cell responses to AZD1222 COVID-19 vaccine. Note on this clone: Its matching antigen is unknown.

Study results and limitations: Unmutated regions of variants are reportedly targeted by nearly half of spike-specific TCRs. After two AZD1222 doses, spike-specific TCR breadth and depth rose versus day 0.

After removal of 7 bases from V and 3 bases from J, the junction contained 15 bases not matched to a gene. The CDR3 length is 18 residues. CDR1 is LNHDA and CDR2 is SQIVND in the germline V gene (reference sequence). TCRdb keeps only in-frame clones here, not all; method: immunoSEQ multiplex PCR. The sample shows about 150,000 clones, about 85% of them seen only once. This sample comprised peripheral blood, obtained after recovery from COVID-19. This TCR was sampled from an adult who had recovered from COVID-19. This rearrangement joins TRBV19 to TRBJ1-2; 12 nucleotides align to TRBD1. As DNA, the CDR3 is TGTGCCAGTACCCCAACCGGGACAGGGGGCTCCCAGCACTATGGCTACACCTTC. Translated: CASTPTGTGGSQHYGYTF.